A single TCR beta chain is shown here with its context. Trimming took 4 bases from V and 3 from J, leaving 18 bases between them. CDR1 and CDR2 from the germline V gene are MNHEY and SVGAGI. CDR3 length equals 16 residues. This sample is drawn from a study of blood T cell repertoires in COVID-19. The wider study: Material from acute and convalescent COVID-19 was sourced from the United States, Italy and Spain. In each case, the material was cDNA or gDNA derived from T cells, B-cell-depleted T cells, or PBMCs.

Per the authors' pipeline: Researchers report that nucleated cell counts were estimated from reference gene primer amplification. Libraries were prepared by immunoSEQ multiplex PCR; TCRdb keeps only in-frame clonotypes and omits some of them. V and J calls and clone size are copied from that table; D and trimming were computed from the DNA. The sample records 310,000 or so clones, approximately 82% being singletons. The specimen sequenced was peripheral blood. This chain joins TRBV6-5 and TRBJ1-2; D is perhaps TRBD1 (5 bases). This receptor was identified in a woman in her forties or fifties with acute or convalescent COVID-19. CDR3 amino acids: CASSSFATLGHYGYTF. As DNA, the CDR3 is TGTGCCAGCAGTTCCTTCGCGACACTGGGGCACTATGGCTACACCTTC.